The 25 T cell receptor beta chains below were found in one sample sequenced in a study of tissue T cells after allogeneic stem cell transplantation. The data were produced by immunoSEQ multiplex PCR, yet TCRdb's version contains in-frame clones alone and is incomplete. The table lists about 24,000 clones, 70% to 75% of them singletons. This material consisted of tissue from the ileum, taken at autopsy. The receptors were gathered from a female donor over 55 with lung cancer.

This sequence joins TRBV4-2 and TRBJ2-5; TRBD2 might be the D (5 bases). The V end lost 8 bases, the J end lost 0 bases, and 16 bases lay between the germline ends. Germline assignment: CDR1 LGHNA and CDR2 YNFKEQ. The CDR3 runs 15 residues. CDR3 nucleotides: TGTGCCAGCTCCAGACCCGGGCGGGACCAAGAGACCCAGTACTTC. It specifies CASSRPGRDQETQYF.

The chain employs TRBV5-1 and TRBJ1-1; 7 nucleotides align to TRBD1. The CDR3 runs to 16 residues. V trimming: 3 bases; J trimming: 0 bases; junction bases outside the gene matches: 8. Germline CDR1 and CDR2: SGHRS and YFSETQ. CDR3: CASSSTGVVMNTEAFF. In nucleotides, the CDR3 is TGCGCCAGCAGCTCCACAGGGGTGGTTATGAACACTGAAGCTTTCTTT.

The rearrangement links TRBV5-4 to TRBJ2-4; D gene ambiguous. The V gene's germline CDR1 is SGHNT and CDR2 YYREEE (reference sequence). The CDR3 has 13 amino acids. V dropped 4 bases and J dropped 0 bases, with 5 bases sitting between them. The CDR3 DNA is TGTGCCAGCAGCCCGGAAGCCAAAAACATTCAGTACTTC. This sequence encodes CASSPEAKNIQYF.

V gene TRBV25-1 combines with J gene TRBJ2-5; 11 bases map to TRBD2. This CDR3 region has 15 residues. The V gene's germline CDR1 is MGHDK and CDR2 SYGVNS. The junction had 4 bases not matched to a gene; V was cut back by 6 bases and J by 1 base. The DNA for the CDR3 is TGTGCCAGCAGCCCTAGCGGGAGGCCCCAAGAGACCCAGTACTTC. Its translation is CASSPSGRPQETQYF.

V is TRBV3-1 (or the pseudogene TRBV3-2) and J is TRBJ2-1; TRBD2 matches 10 bases. The V segment lost 4 bases and the J segment 5 bases; nucleotides outside the gene matches: 8. Germline CDR1 is LGHDT and CDR2 is YNNKEL (reference sequence). This CDR3 is built from 16 residues. The CDR3 region is CASSLGLAATNNEQFF. In nucleotides, the CDR3 is TGTGCCAGCAGCCTCGGACTAGCGGCTACCAACAATGAGCAGTTCTTC.

The CDR3 coding sequence is TGTGCCACCAGTGAGCCTGGGTCCCACACCGGGGAGCTGTTTTTT. Amino acid sequence: CATSEPGSHTGELFF. The gene calls are TRBV24-1 and TRBJ2-2; D is unclear. The CDR3 extends over 15 amino acids. The V end lost 4 bases, the J end lost 3 bases, and 11 bases lay between the germline ends. Germline-derived CDR1 and CDR2 are KGHDR and SFDVKD.

There are a few counts of this clone. The chain combines TRBV6-6 with TRBJ1-5; D unclear. Germline V gene lookup returns CDR1 MNHNY and CDR2 SVGAGI (reference sequence). This CDR3 spans 14 amino acids. Between the trimmed V and J ends, which lost 5 bases and 9 bases, there was a span of 17 bases. Here the CDR3 reads CASSMSTRMGPQHF. CDR3 DNA: TGTGCCAGCAGTATGAGCACCCGAATGGGGCCCCAGCATTTT.

As concerns this clone: The sample holds other DNA sequences that translate to the same CDR3. The rearrangement uses TRBV24-1 and TRBJ1-2; D unclear. The germline V gene encodes CDR1 KGHDR and CDR2 SFDVKD. The CDR3 sequence is 12 residues long. V was shortened by 4 bases and J by 2 bases, with 4 bases between the two germline ends. CDR3 in DNA: TGTGCCACCAGTGACAGCAACTATGGCTACACCTTC. Its translation: CATSDSNYGYTF.

This rearrangement joins TRBV5-6 to TRBJ1-3; D unresolved. V gave up 2 bases and J gave up 2 bases, with 11 bases separating them. In germline, CDR1 is SGHDT, CDR2 YYEEEE. The CDR3 covers 15 residues. Here the CDR3 DNA reads TGTGCCAGCAGCTTCCGGGGAAGAGCTGGAAACACCATATATTTT. It specifies CASSFRGRAGNTIYF.

The chain carries TRBV27 and TRBJ1-6; D not resolved. Per the germline V gene, CDR1 is MNHEY and CDR2 is SMNVEV (reference sequence). The CDR3 consists of 16 residues. V was pared by 1 base and J by 0 bases, with 7 bases between. The CDR3 region is CASSLFATSYNSPLHF. The CDR3 bases are TGTGCCAGCAGTTTATTCGCCACCTCCTATAATTCACCCCTCCACTTT.

The chain couples TRBV19 to TRBJ1-3; D might be TRBD1 (5 bases). The germline V gene encodes CDR1 LNHDA and CDR2 SQIVND (reference sequence). The CDR3 totals 15 residues. V was pared by 7 bases and J by 7 bases, with 20 bases between. The CDR3 sequence is CASTALAGRSNTIYF. The DNA for the CDR3 is TGTGCCAGTACCGCCCTCGCAGGGAGAAGTAACACCATATATTTT.

This clone was seen only a few times. The chain uses TRBV7-6 and TRBJ1-1; D is possibly TRBD1 (5 bases). This CDR3 region has 16 residues. Germline V gene data show CDR1 as SGHVS and CDR2 as FNYEAQ. Trimming pared 1 base from V and 4 bases from J, leaving 16 bases between. The CDR3 protein is CASSLGTGQGSTEAFF. CDR3 sequence (DNA): TGTGCCAGCAGCTTAGGTACGGGGCAGGGTAGCACTGAAGCTTTCTTT.

This sequence joins TRBV24-1 and TRBJ2-1, with a possible D match to TRBD1 (5 bases). Between the trimmed V and J ends, which lost 5 bases and 3 bases, there was a span of 10 bases. Germline loops: CDR1 KGHDR, CDR2 SFDVKD. The CDR3 is 14 amino acids. The CDR3 DNA follows: TGTGCCACCAGTGCCGGGCAGGGCTACAATGAGCAGTTCTTC. It yields the protein CATSAGQGYNEQFF.

V and J are TRBV9 and TRBJ1-2; D call uncertain. V was pared by 0 bases and J by 1 base, with 16 bases between. From germline, CDR1 is SGDLS and CDR2 YYNGEE. The CDR3 runs 17 residues. The CDR3 loop is CASSVAPGEGSNYGYTF. For the CDR3, the DNA is TGTGCCAGCAGCGTAGCGCCCGGCGAGGGAAGTAACTATGGCTACACCTTC.

The V and J genes are TRBV27 and TRBJ1-2; 9 bases are a match to TRBD1. The J segment lost 6 bases and the V segment lost 6 bases, leaving 5 bases of the junction unmatched. The CDR3 is 13 amino acids. Germline V gene lookup returns CDR1 MNHEY and CDR2 SMNVEV (reference sequence). CDR3 amino acids: CASSTGGRDGYTF. The CDR3 coding sequence is TGTGCCAGCAGCACAGGGGGCAGGGATGGCTACACCTTC.

V gene TRBV11-2 combines with J gene TRBJ2-3; 9 nucleotides agree with TRBD2. J was trimmed by 4 bases and V by 1 base; bases with no gene match: 9. This CDR3 is built from 17 residues. The germline CDR1 and CDR2 sequences are SGHAT and FQNNGV. This CDR3 is CASSLVGAGGPADTQYF. DNA for the CDR3: TGTGCCAGCAGCTTAGTTGGGGCGGGAGGGCCTGCAGATACGCAGTATTTT.

The gene calls are TRBV7-9 and TRBJ1-2; tentative D call: TRBD1 (5 bases). The CDR3 consists of 15 residues. Germline V lookup: CDR1 SEHNR, CDR2 FQNEAQ (reference sequence). Trimming took 6 bases from V and 3 from J, leaving 17 bases between them. CDR3 residues: CASRPQTAYHYGYTF. CDR3 in DNA: TGTGCCAGCAGGCCCCAGACAGCCTATCACTATGGCTACACCTTC.

In its sample, this clone was seen a few times. This rearrangement joins TRBV7-3 to TRBJ2-1, with 7 bases aligning to TRBD2. The junction had 15 bases not matched to a gene; V was cut back by 4 bases and J by 3 bases. The CDR3 length is 18 residues. Per the germline V gene, CDR1 is SGHTA and CDR2 is FQGTGA. As DNA, the CDR3 is TGTGCCAGCAGCTCGGACTCTAGCGGCAGAACTAGCTACAATGAGCAGTTCTTC. Its protein product is CASSSDSSGRTSYNEQFF.

This chain connects TRBV3-1 (or the pseudogene TRBV3-2) to TRBJ1-2; D is unclear. Between the trimmed V and J ends, which lost 4 bases and 0 bases, there was a span of 9 bases. Germline V gene lookup returns CDR1 LGHDT and CDR2 YNNKEL (reference sequence). CDR3 length: 14 residues. The CDR3 bases are TGTGCCAGCAGCCGCCGGACCTCTAACTATGGCTACACCTTC. Amino acid sequence: CASSRRTSNYGYTF.

The rearrangement uses TRBV7-2 and TRBJ1-2, with D perhaps TRBD1 (5 bases). Germline V gene sequence: CDR1 SGHTA, CDR2 FQGNSA. The CDR3 is made up of 14 amino acids. V dropped 3 bases and J dropped 2 bases, with 10 bases sitting between them. The CDR3 nucleotides are TGTGCCAGCAGCTTCGGGACGCACAACTATGGCTACACCTTC. As protein: CASSFGTHNYGYTF.

J is TRBJ2-7 and V is TRBV6-1; perhaps TRBD1 as D (5 bases). From germline, CDR1 is MNHNS and CDR2 SASEGT. The V gene lost 3 bases and the J gene lost 2 bases, with 8 bases spanning the gap. This CDR3 spans 13 amino acids. The CDR3 region has the DNA TGTGCCAGCAGTGACGGCAGGGCCTACGAGCAGTACTTC. Protein sequence: CASSDGRAYEQYF.

The chain combines TRBV3-1 (or the pseudogene TRBV3-2) with TRBJ2-2; D may be TRBD2 (5 bases). The CDR3 loop spans 16 amino acids. Trimming removed 5 bases from V and 4 bases from J, with 17 bases in between. Germline V lookup: CDR1 LGHDT, CDR2 YNNKEL (reference sequence). CDR3 DNA sequence: TGTGCCAGCAGCACTCGGACTTCTACAGTCACCGGGGAGCTGTTTTTT. The encoded protein is CASSTRTSTVTGELFF.

Comments on this clone: Relative to the germline gene, one junction end is altered; a read error may explain this. The rearrangement uses TRBV12-5 and TRBJ1-2; possible D gene TRBD1, 5 bases. Germline V gene data show CDR1 as LGHNT and CDR2 as FRNRAP. The length of the CDR3 is 13 residues. In DNA, the CDR3 is TGTGCTAGTGGTTTGTTCCCCCCCGGGACGGTAGACTTC. This sequence encodes CASGLFPPGTVDF.

In the case of this clone: In the same sample, other DNA sequences code for this CDR3. The chain combines TRBV6-6 with TRBJ1-2; a weak D match, TRBD1 (6 bases). Trimming removed 6 bases at V and 4 bases at J, with 18 bases between. The CDR3 extends over 15 amino acids. Germline V gives CDR1 MNHNY, CDR2 SVGAGI (reference sequence). The CDR3 bases are TGTGCCAGCAGCCTACGGGCGGGGGCCGGCTATGGCTACACCTTC. It yields the protein CASSLRAGAGYGYTF.

This clone was seen a handful of times. This chain links TRBV10-3 with TRBJ1-5, with D unresolved. V lost 0 bases and J 7 bases, leaving 7 bases between the germline ends. Germline CDR1 and CDR2: ENHRY and SYGVKD. The CDR3 runs 13 residues. The CDR3 nucleotides read TGTGCCATCAGTGAGTCCCCGGAACAGCCCCAGCATTTT. Translated: CAISESPEQPQHF.